This TCR beta chain was obtained from a study of molecular identifiers for immune sequencing clone quantification. Overall study findings and caveats: Barcode-sharing identical TCR molecules could underestimate highly expanded clone sizes.

The CDR3 covers 17 residues. V shed 0 bases, J shed 4 bases, and the junction held 11 bases outside the gene matches. From germline, CDR1 is LGHDT and CDR2 YNNKEL (reference sequence). This clonotype was counted ten times or more. What it recognizes is unknown. Naive CD8 T cells were sorted, and the gate applied was CD8+CD4-CCR7+CD45RA+. TCRdb recomputed calls from the PCR reads with MiXCR, one row per CDR3 protein. This sample yields roughly 93,000 distinct CDR3 sequences, of which 15% to 20% are seen a single time; about 0.85% belongs to the top ten. Sequenced sample: naive CD8+ T cells from blood, with Jurkat cell RNA spiked in. Subset meaning: FACS-sorted CD8+CD4-CCR7+CD45RA+ naive T cells. The receptor's source is a human donor in good health. Some libraries in this study had Jurkat cell RNA spiked in. The V call is TRBV3-1, the J call TRBJ2-7; 8 bases fit TRBD2. As DNA, the CDR3 is TGTGCCAGCAGCCAAGATTTTGCGGGGGGCCGAAGGTACGAGCAGTACTTC. Its protein is CASSQDFAGGRRYEQYF.